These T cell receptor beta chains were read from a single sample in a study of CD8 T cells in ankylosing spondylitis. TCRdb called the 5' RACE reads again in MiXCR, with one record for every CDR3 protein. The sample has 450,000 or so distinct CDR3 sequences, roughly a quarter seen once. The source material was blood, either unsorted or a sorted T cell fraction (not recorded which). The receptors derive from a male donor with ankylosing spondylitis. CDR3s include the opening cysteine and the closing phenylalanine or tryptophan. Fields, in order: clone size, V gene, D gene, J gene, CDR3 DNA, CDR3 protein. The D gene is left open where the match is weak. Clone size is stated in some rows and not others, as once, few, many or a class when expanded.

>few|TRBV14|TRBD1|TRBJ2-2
TGTGCCAGCAGCCGAGGACAGGGGGCGGCCGGGGAGCTGTTTTTT
CASSRGQGAAGELFF
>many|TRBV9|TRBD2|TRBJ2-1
TGTGCCAGCAGCGCATCCCGGACTAGCGGAAGCTCCTACAATGAGCAGTTCTTC
CASSASRTSGSSYNEQFF
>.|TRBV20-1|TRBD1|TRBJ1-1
TGCAGTGCTAGTATCGAGGGGGCATTGTCTGAAGCTTTCTTT
CSASIEGALSEAFF
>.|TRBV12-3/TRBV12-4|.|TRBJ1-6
TGTGCCAGCAGCGGGATCCAAGCCCAAATTTCACCCCTCCACTTT
CASSGIQAQISPLHF
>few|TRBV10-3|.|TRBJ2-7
TGTGCCATCAGTGTGGCGGGGAGCTCCTACGAGCAGTACTTC
CAISVAGSSYEQYF
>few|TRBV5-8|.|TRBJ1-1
TGTGCCAGCAGCCAACGGACCGTACACACTGAAGCTTTCTTT
CASSQRTVHTEAFF
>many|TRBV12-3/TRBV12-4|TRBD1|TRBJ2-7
TGTGCCAGCAGTTTAATTTCAGGACAGGGGGCCTACGAGCAGTACTTC
CASSLISGQGAYEQYF
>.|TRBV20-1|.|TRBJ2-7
TGCAGTGCTCGTAGCTCCTACGAGCAGTACTTC
CSARSSYEQYF
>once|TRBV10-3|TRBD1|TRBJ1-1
TGTGCCATCAGTCCGTCCTCAGGGGGCTCAAGGGATGCTTTCTTT
CAISPSSGGSRDAFF
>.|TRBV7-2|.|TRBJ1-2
TGTGCCAGCAGCCCCCGAGACTATGGCTACACCTTC
CASSPRDYGYTF
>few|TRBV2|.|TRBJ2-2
TGTGCCAGCAGTGTGTTCCGGGAGCTGTTTTTT
CASSVFRELFF
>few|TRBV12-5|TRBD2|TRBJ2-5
TGTGCTAGTGGTCTCCGCCCTGCGGGAGGGCGAGGAGAGACCCAGTACTTC
CASGLRPAGGRGETQYF
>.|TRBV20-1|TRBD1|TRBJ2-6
TGCAGGGCGGGCACAGGGGGGCAAGCTGGGGCCAACGTCCTGACTTTC
CRAGTGGQAGANVLTF
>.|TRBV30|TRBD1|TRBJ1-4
TGTGCCTGGAGTGACAGGGGAGAAAAACTGTTTTTT
CAWSDRGEKLFF
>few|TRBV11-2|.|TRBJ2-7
TGTGCCAGCACCCCACCCCCGGGTTCGGACGAGCAGTACTTC
CASTPPPGSDEQYF
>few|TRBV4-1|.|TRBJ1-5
TGCGCCAGCAGCCAAGATTCCGACCGACCCCAGCATTTT
CASSQDSDRPQHF
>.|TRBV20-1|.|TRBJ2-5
TGCAGTGCGGCAGGAGGGGCACCAGAGACCCAGTACTTC
CSAAGGAPETQYF
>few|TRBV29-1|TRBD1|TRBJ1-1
TGCAGCCAAAGGGACCAGGGGGACACTGAAGCTTTCTTT
CSQRDQGDTEAFF
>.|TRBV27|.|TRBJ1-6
TGTGCCAGCAGCGAATTAAATTCACCCCTCCACTTT
CASSELNSPLHF
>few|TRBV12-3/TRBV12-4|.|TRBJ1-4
TGTGCCAGCAGTCCTTACCGGGGGGCCGAAAATGAAAAACTGTTTTTT
CASSPYRGAENEKLFF
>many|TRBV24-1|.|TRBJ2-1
TGTGCCACCAGTGATTTATGGAGCGGCGATGAGCAGTTCTTC
CATSDLWSGDEQFF
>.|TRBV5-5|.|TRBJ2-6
TGTGCCAGCAGCTTGATTCCCGTTAATTCTGGGGCCAACGTCCTGACTTTC
CASSLIPVNSGANVLTF
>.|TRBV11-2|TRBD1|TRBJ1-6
TGTGCCAGCAGCTCCGACAGGGTGGGCCCACCCCTCCACTTT
CASSSDRVGPPLHF
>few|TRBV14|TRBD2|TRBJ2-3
TGTGCCAGCAGCCAACGTTCTGCTAGCGGGAGTGCGGATACGCAGTATTTT
CASSQRSASGSADTQYF
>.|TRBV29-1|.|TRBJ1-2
TGCAGCGTTGAAGGGAGATGGGGTTTGACCACCTTC
CSVEGRWGLTTF
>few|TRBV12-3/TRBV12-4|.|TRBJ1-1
TGTGCCAGCAGTTTCCGCCCTATGAACACTGAAGCTTTCTTT
CASSFRPMNTEAFF
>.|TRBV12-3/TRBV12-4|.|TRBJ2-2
TGTGCCACTCGAACAGGGACACGGGACACCGGGGAGCTGTTTTTT
CATRTGTRDTGELFF
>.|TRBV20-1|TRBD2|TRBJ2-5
TGCAGTGCTCGGGACTATCGCAAGGTCGAGACCCAGTACTTC
CSARDYRKVETQYF
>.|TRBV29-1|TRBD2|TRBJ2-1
TGCAGCTTCTTCGGGGGAGGGCCCAATGAGCAGTTCTTC
CSFFGGGPNEQFF
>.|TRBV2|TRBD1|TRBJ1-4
TGTGCCAGCAGTACTGACAGGGTACTTGGGGAAAAACTGTTTTTT
CASSTDRVLGEKLFF
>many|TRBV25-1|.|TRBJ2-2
TGTGCCAGCAGTGAGCGGGACACCGGGGAGCTGTTTTTT
CASSERDTGELFF
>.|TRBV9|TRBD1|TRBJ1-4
TGTGCCAGCAGCCCGCGGACAGGGGCGGAACTGTTTTTT
CASSPRTGAELFF
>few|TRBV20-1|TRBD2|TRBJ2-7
TGCAGTGCTGGGGGACTAGCGGGAAACTACGAGCAGTACTTC
CSAGGLAGNYEQYF
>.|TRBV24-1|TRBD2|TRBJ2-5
TGTGCCACCAGTGATCCCACCCACCGGACTAGCGGGAGATTCGTAGAGACCCAGTACTTC
CATSDPTHRTSGRFVETQYF
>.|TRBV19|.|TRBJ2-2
TGTGCCAGTAGTTACCCCACCAAGGCGGCCGGGGAGCTGTTTTTT
CASSYPTKAAGELFF
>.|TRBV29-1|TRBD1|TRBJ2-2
TGCAGCGTTGAAGATTGGGACAGGACGAACACCGGGGAGCTGTTTTTT
CSVEDWDRTNTGELFF
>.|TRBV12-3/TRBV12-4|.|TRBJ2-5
TGTGCCAGCAGTTTTCTCGGCGGGTGGGGAGAGACCCAGTACTTC
CASSFLGGWGETQYF
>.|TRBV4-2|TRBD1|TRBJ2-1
TGTGCCAGCAGCCAAGTACAGGGGGCAAATGAGCAGTTCTTC
CASSQVQGANEQFF
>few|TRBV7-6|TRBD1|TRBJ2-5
TGTGCCAGCAGCTTAACAGGGGGCTTAGGAGAGACCCAGTACTTC
CASSLTGGLGETQYF
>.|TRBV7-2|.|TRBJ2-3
TGTGCCAGCAGCTCCCGGGCCCAGACCCTCAGCACAGATACGCAGTATTTT
CASSSRAQTLSTDTQYF
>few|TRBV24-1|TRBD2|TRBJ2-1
TGTGCCACCAGTGATCTGACTAGCGGCGGTGAGCAGTTCTTC
CATSDLTSGGEQFF
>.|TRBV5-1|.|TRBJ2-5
TGCGCCAGCAGCTTGATAGGCAACAAGCAAGAGACCCAGTACTTC
CASSLIGNKQETQYF
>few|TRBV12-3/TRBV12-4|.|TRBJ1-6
TGTGCCAGCAGCTCCTACCAAGACTCACCCCTCCACTTT
CASSSYQDSPLHF
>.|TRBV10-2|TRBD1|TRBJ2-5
TGCGCCAGCAGCCACGCAGGGGGCGAAGAGACCCAGTACTTC
CASSHAGGEETQYF
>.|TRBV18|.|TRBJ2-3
TGTGCCAGCTCACCGTCGGGGTTAGATACGCAGTATTTT
CASSPSGLDTQYF
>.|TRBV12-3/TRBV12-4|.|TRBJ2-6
TGTGCCAGCAGAACGACAGACTCTGGGGCCAACGTCCTGACTTTC
CASRTTDSGANVLTF
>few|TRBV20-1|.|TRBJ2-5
TGCAGTGCTAGAGATGCCCCCCCCGGGGAGACCCAGTACTTC
CSARDAPPGETQYF